The clone carrying this TCR beta chain was recorded at least ten times. Its antigen is still unknown. This sample is part of a study of CD8 T cells in ankylosing spondylitis. The V gene's germline CDR1 is DFQATT and CDR2 SNEGSKA (reference sequence). The V gene end was trimmed by 5 bases and the J gene end by 4 bases; junction bases not matched to a gene: 8. The CDR3 spans 15 residues. Using its own MiXCR run on the 5' RACE reads, TCRdb lists one record per CDR3 protein. The sample carries around 250,000 distinct CDR3 sequences, about 10% recorded once. Whole-study findings and limits: Blood of patients with ankylosing spondylitis appeared to be characterized by a TCR beta motif of roughly eight highly homologous variants.

This TCR was sampled from a male donor with ankylosing spondylitis or in good health (not recorded which). Sequencing was carried out using blood, either unsorted or a sorted T cell fraction (not recorded which). The chain combines TRBV20-1 with TRBJ2-3, with TRBD2 identical over 11 bases. CDR3 nucleotide sequence: TGCAGTGCTTCCCCTTCTAGCGGGGGGCCAGATACGCAGTATTTT. Translation: CSASPSSGGPDTQYF.